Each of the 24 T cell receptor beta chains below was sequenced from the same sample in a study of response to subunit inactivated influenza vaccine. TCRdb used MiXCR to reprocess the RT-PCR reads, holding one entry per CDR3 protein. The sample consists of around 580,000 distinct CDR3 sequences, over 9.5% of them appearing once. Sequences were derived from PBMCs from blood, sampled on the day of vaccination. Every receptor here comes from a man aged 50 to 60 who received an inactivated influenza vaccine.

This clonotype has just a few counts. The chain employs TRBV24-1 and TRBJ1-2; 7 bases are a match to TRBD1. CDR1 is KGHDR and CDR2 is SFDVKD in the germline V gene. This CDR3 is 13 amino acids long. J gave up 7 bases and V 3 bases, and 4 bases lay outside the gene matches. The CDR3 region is CATSDGTAPGYTF. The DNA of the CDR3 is TGTGCCACCAGTGATGGGACAGCCCCTGGCTACACCTTC.

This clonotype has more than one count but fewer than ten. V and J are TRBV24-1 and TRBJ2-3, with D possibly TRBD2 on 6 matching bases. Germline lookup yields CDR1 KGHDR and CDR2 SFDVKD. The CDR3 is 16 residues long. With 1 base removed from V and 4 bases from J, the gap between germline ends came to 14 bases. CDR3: CATSDFVRGGADTQYF. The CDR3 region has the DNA TGTGCCACCAGTGATTTTGTGCGGGGAGGCGCAGATACGCAGTATTTT.

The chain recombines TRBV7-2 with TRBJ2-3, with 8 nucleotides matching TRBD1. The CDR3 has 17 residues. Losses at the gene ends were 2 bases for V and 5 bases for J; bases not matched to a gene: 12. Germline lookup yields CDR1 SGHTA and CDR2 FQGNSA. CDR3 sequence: CASSLSFGTGPRDTQYF. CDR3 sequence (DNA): TGTGCCAGCAGCTTATCTTTCGGGACAGGACCTCGAGATACGCAGTATTTT.

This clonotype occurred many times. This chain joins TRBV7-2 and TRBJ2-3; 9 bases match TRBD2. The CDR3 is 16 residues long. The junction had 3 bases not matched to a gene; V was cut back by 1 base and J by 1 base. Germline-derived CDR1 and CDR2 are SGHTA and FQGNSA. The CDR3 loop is CASSLVASGGTDTQYF. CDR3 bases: TGTGCCAGCAGCTTAGTGGCTAGCGGGGGCACAGATACGCAGTATTTT.

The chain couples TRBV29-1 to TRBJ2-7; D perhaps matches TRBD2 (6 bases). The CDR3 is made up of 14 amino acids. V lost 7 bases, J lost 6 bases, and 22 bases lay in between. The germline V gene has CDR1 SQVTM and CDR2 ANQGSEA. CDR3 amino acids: CSGSSGLDFGEQYF. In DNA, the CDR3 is TGCAGCGGGTCAAGCGGGCTGGACTTTGGCGAGCAGTACTTC.

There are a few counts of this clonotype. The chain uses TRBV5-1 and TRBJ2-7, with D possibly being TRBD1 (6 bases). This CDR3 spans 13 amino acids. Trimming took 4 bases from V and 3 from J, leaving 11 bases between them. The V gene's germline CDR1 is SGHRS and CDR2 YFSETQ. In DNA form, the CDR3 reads TGCGCCAGCAGCCCGGACAGCCACTACGAGCAGTACTTC. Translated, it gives CASSPDSHYEQYF.

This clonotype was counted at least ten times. The chain's CDR3 is CASSQRAGVETQYF. The CDR3 DNA follows: TGTGCCAGCAGCCAAAGAGCGGGAGTGGAGACCCAGTACTTC. This chain uses TRBV4-2 with TRBJ2-5, with TRBD2 identical over 8 bases. Germline V gene data show CDR1 as LGHNA and CDR2 as YNFKEQ. The V gene end was trimmed by 2 bases and the J gene end by 5 bases; junction bases not matched to a gene: 4. This CDR3 has 14 residues.

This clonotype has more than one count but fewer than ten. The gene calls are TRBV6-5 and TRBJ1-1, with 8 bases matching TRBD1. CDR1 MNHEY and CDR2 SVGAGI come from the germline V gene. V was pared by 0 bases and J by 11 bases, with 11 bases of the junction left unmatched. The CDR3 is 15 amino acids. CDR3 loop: CASSYSKGRGLSAFF. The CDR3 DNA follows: TGTGCCAGCAGTTACTCGAAGGGCAGGGGGCTTTCGGCTTTCTTT.

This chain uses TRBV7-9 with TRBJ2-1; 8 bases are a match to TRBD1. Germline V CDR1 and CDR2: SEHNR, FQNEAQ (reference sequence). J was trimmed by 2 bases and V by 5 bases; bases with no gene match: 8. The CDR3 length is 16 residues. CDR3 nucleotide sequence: TGTGCCAGCAGCCATGGACAGGGCCTGGCCTACAATGAGCAGTTCTTC. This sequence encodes CASSHGQGLAYNEQFF.

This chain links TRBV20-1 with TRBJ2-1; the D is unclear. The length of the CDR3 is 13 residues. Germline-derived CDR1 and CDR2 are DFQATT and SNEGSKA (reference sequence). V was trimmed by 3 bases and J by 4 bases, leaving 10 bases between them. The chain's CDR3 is CSASWARYNEQFF. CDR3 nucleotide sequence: TGCAGTGCTAGTTGGGCCAGGTACAATGAGCAGTTCTTC.

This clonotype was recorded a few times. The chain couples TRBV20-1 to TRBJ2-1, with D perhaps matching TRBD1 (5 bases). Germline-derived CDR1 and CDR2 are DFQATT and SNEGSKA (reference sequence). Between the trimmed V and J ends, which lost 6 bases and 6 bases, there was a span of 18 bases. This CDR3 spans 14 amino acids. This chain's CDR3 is CSAPVGHIRNEQFF. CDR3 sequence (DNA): TGCAGTGCACCGGTGGGGCACATTCGCAATGAGCAGTTCTTC.

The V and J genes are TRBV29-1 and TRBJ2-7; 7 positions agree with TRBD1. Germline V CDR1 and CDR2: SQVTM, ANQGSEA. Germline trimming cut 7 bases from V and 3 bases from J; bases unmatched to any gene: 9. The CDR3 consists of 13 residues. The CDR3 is CSALQGSVYEQYF. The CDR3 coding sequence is TGCAGCGCTCTACAGGGGTCGGTCTACGAGCAGTACTTC.

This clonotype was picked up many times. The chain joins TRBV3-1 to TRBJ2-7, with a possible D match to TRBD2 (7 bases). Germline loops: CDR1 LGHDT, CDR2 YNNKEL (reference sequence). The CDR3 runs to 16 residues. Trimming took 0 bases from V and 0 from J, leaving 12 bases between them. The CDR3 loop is CASSQETGRVSYEQYF. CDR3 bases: TGTGCCAGCAGCCAAGAAACAGGGAGGGTCTCCTACGAGCAGTACTTC.

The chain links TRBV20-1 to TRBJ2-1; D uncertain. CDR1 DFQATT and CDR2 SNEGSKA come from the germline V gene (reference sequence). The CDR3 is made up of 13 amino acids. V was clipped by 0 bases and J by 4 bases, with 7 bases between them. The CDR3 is CSARDSRYNEQFF. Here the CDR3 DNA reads TGCAGTGCTAGAGATTCCCGATACAATGAGCAGTTCTTC.

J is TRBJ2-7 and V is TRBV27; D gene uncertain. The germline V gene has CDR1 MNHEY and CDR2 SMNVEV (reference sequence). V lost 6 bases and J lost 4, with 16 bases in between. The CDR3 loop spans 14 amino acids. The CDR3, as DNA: TGTGCCAGCAGCTTCGGTACACCGCCATACGAGCAGTACTTC. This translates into CASSFGTPPYEQYF.

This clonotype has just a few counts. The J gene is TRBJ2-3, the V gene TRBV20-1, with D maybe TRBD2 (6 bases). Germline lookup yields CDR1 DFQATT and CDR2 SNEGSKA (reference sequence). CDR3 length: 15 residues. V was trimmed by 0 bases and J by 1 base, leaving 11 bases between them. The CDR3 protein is CSARDPGGGTDTQYF. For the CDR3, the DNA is TGCAGTGCTAGAGATCCCGGGGGAGGCACAGATACGCAGTATTTT.

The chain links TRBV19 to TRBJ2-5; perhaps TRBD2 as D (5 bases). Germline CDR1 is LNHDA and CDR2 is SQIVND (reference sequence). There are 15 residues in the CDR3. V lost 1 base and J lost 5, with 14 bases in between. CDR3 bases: TGTGCCAGTAGTATAGGGACTGGGCAGAGGGAGACCCAGTACTTC. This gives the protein CASSIGTGQRETQYF.

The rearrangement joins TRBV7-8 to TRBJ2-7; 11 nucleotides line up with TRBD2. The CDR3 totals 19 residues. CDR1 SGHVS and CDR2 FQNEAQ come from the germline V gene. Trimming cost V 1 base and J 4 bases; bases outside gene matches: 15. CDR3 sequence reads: CASSLVSDPLAGGFYEQYF. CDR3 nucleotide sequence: TGTGCCAGCAGCTTAGTTTCAGACCCCCTAGCGGGAGGTTTTTACGAGCAGTACTTC.

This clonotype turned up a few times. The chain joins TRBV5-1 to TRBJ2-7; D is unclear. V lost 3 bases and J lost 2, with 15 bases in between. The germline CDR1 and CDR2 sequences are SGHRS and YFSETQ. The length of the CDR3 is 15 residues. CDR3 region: CASSSTPDRPYEQYF. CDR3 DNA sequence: TGCGCCAGCAGCTCCACTCCTGACCGACCCTACGAGCAGTACTTC. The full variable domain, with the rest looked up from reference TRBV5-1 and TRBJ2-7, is KAGVTQTPRYLIKTRGQQVTLSCSPISGHRSVSWYQQTPGQGLQFLFEYFSETQRNKGNFPGRFSGRQFSNSRSEMNVSTLELGDSALYLCASSSTPDRPYEQYFGPGTRLTVT.

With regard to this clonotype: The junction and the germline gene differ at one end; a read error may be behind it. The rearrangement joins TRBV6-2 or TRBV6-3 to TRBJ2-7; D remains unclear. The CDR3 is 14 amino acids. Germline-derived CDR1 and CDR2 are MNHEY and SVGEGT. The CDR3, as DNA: TGTGCCAGCAGTTCCCCTTTGGACCGCCGTCCGCAGCACTTC. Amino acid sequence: CASSSPLDRRPQHF.

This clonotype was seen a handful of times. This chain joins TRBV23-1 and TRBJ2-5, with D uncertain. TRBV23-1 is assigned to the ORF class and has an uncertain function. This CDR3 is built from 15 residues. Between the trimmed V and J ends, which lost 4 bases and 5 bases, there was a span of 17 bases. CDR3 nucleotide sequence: TGCGCCAGCAGTCGCTTCTTTGGCCCCATGGAGACCCAGTACTTC. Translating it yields CASSRFFGPMETQYF.

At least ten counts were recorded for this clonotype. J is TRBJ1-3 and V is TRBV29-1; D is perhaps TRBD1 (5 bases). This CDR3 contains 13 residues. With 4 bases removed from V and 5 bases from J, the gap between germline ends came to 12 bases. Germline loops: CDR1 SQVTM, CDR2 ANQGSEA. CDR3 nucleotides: TGCAGCGTTGCCGGGACGGAGAGAAACACCATATATTTT. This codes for CSVAGTERNTIYF.

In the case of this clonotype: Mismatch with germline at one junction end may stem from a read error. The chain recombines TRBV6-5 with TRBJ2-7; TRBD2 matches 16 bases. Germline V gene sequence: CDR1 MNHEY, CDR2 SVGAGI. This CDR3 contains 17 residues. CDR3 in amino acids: CASSNSGTSGRAYEQYF. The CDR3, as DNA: TGTGCCAGCAGTAACTCCGGGACTAGCGGGAGGGCTTACGAGCAGTACTTC.

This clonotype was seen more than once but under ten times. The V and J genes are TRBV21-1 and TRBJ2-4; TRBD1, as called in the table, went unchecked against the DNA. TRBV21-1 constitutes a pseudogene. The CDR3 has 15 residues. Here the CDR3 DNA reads TGTGCCAGCAGCAATTTCCGCGCCGCCAAAAACATTCAGTACTTC. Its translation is CASSNFRAAKNIQYF.